Listed below are T cell receptor beta chains from one sample, sequenced in a study of CXCR3-negative and CXCR3-positive naive CD8 T cells. Reanalyzing the 5' RACE reads, TCRdb keeps one entry per CDR3 protein, without DNA. This specimen shows just under 65,000 distinct CDR3 sequences; the ten leading clones hold 4.8%. The material sequenced was naive CXCR3+ CD8+ T cells from blood. Source of these receptors: a human donor in good health. Some clones in this sample may be carry-over from other donors' samples. Each CDR3 is given with its conserved first and last residue. Fields, in order: V gene, J gene, CDR3 protein.

TRBV7-2	TRBJ2-1	CASRGHGINEQFF
TRBV20-1	TRBJ2-1	CSATRGREDYNEQFF
TRBV9	TRBJ2-2	CASSPGPAGELFF
TRBV6-5	TRBJ2-7	CASSQLPKYEQYF
TRBV7-9	TRBJ2-1	CASSEGLAGIYEQFF
TRBV29-1	TRBJ2-1	CSVEGVGAPYNEQFF
TRBV7-9	TRBJ1-4	CASSLPGTHYENEKLFF
TRBV29-1	TRBJ2-3	CSVVLLGTDTQYF
TRBV5-1	TRBJ1-1	CASSLVGVMEAFF
TRBV4-1	TRBJ1-5	CASSQAAPSGWGNQPQHF
TRBV9	TRBJ2-1	CASSGTLGNEQFF
TRBV5-6	TRBJ2-1	CASSALAPYNEQFF
TRBV10-2	TRBJ1-1	CASSARWMNTEAFF
TRBV5-1	TRBJ1-6	CATSTGGDNSPLHF
TRBV29-1	TRBJ1-1	CSVALVGEPFKEAFF
TRBV9	TRBJ2-7	CASSPETGIIMEQYF
TRBV4-3	TRBJ2-7	CASSPDRAGEQYF
TRBV7-2	TRBJ2-7	CASRSSGLAYEQYF
TRBV20-1	TRBJ2-7	CSARVLAGVDPYEQYF
TRBV29-1	TRBJ2-3	CSARGGSTDTQYF
TRBV7-3	TRBJ2-5	CASSPTGGGETQYF
TRBV20-1	TRBJ2-2	CSATGERLDPGELFF
TRBV7-6	TRBJ2-1	CASSKGPRDGYNEQFF
TRBV7-9	TRBJ1-4	CASSSATALGEKLFF
TRBV7-3	TRBJ2-7	CASSLYGGSYEQYF
TRBV27	TRBJ2-5	CASSVSGNRQETQYF
TRBV28	TRBJ2-5	CASRPTGREETQYF
TRBV29-1	TRBJ1-2	CSVEDEDVIHGYTF
TRBV29-1	TRBJ1-2	CSVESPMGYGYTF
TRBV29-1	TRBJ2-7	CSARAGGPDEQYF
TRBV14	TRBJ2-1	CASSQDRFPYNEQFF
TRBV14	TRBJ2-5	CASSQRPGYQETQYF
TRBV7-9	TRBJ1-1	CASSPWENTEAFF
TRBV7-2	TRBJ1-2	CASSETGAYYGYTF
TRBV7-6	TRBJ1-1	CASSLESRRTEAFF
TRBV18	TRBJ1-1	CASSPFGQGAEAFF
TRBV29-1	TRBJ2-3	CSVIGRALSTDTQYF
TRBV5-1	TRBJ1-1	CASSPGLGTGATEAFF
TRBV27	TRBJ2-1	CASSSGSAYNEQFF
TRBV28	TRBJ1-1	CASSLRGSLNTEAFF
TRBV29-1	TRBJ1-2	CSVTSNRYGYTF
TRBV18	TRBJ2-2	CASSPWDSTNTGELFF
TRBV29-1	TRBJ1-6	CSVEREKQGLRYNSPLHF
TRBV27	TRBJ2-7	CASSFGGYEQYF
TRBV29-1	TRBJ2-7	CSVAGLTYEQYF
TRBV6-2/TRBV6-3	TRBJ2-7	CASRALAGGYEQYF
TRBV12-3/TRBV12-4	TRBJ2-5	CASSDRGQETQYF
TRBV20-1	TRBJ2-5	CSARDIGWQTQYF
TRBV13	TRBJ1-2	CASSQGKGAIYGYTF
TRBV9	TRBJ2-7	CASSEGLANSYEQYF
TRBV15	TRBJ2-3	CATSGDRSVDTQYF
TRBV29-1	TRBJ2-7	CSVEEALPYEQYF
TRBV6-2/TRBV6-3	TRBJ2-1	CAGSLVWPSQFF
TRBV3-1	TRBJ2-3	CASSQDRDLTDTQYF
TRBV7-9	TRBJ2-7	CASSRGGTGESYEQYF
TRBV20-1	TRBJ2-5	CSGGGNQETQYF